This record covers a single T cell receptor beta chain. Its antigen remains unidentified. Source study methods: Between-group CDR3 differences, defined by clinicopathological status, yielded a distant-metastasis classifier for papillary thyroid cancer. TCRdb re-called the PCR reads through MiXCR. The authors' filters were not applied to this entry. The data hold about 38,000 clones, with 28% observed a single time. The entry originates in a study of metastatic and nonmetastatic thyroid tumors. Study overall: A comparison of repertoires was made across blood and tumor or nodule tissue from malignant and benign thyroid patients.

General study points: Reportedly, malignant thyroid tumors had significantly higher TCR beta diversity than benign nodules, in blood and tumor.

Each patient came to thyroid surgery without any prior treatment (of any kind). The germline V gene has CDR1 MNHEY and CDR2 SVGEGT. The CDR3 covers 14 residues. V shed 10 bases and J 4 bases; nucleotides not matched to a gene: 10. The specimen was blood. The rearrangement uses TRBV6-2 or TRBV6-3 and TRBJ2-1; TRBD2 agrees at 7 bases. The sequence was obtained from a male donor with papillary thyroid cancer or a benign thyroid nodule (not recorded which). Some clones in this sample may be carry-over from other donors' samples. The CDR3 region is CATTSLAAYNEQFF. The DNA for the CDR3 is TGTGCCACAACCTCTCTAGCGGCGTACAATGAGCAGTTCTTC.